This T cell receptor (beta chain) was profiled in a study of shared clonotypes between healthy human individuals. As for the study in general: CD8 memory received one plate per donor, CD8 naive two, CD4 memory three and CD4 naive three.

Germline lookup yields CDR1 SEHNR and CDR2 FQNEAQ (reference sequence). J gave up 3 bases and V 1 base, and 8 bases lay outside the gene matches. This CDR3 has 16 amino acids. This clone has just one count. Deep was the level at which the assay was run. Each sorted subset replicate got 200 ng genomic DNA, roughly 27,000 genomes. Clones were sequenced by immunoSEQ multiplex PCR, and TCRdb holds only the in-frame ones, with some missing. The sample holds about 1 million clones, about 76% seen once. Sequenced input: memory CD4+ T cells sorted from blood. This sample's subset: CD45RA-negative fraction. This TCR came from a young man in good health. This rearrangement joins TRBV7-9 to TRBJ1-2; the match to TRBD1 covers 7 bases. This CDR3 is CASSLGRGQGDYGYTF. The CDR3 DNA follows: TGTGCCAGCAGCTTAGGACGTGGGCAGGGGGACTATGGCTACACCTTC.